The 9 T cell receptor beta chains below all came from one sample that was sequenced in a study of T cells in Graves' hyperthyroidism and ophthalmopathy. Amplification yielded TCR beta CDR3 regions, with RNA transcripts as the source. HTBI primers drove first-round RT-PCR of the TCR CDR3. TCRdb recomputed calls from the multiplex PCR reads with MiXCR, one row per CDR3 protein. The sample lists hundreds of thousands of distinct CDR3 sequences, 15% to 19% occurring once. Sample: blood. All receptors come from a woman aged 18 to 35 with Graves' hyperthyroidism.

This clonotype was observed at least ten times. Here the CDR3 reads CAWSRAGGAYEQYF. CDR3 in DNA: TGTGCCTGGAGCCGAGCGGGGGGGGCCTACGAGCAGTACTTC. The V and J genes are TRBV30 and TRBJ2-7; TRBD2 aligns across 10 bases. The CDR3 runs 14 residues. Germline V gives CDR1 GTSNPN, CDR2 SVGIG (reference sequence). V was clipped by 3 bases and J by 2 bases; unmatched bases: 4.

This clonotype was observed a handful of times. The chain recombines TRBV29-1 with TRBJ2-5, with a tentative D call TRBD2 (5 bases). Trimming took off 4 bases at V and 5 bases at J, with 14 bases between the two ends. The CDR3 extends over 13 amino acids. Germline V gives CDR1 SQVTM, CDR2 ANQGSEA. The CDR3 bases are TGCAGCGTTGCCCCCCAGGAGGTGGAGACCCAGTACTTC. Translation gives CSVAPQEVETQYF.

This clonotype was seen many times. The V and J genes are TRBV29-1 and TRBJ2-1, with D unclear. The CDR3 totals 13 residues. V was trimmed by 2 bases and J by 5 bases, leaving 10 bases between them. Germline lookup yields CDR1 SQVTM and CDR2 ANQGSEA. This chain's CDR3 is CSVEPGYDNEQFF. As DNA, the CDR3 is TGCAGCGTTGAACCCGGGTATGACAATGAGCAGTTCTTC.

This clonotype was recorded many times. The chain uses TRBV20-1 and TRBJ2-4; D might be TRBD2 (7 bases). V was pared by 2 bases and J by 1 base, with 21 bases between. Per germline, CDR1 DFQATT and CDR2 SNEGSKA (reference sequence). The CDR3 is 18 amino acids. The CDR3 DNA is TGCAGTGCTAGAATAGTGGGGGGGCCGGAGTGGGCCAAAAACATTCAGTACTTC. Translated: CSARIVGGPEWAKNIQYF.

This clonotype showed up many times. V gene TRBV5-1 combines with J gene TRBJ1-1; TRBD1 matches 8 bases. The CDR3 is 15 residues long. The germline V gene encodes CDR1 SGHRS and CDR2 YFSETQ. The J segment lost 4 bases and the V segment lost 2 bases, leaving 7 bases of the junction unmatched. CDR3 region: CASSFQGAGGTEAFF. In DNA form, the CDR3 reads TGCGCCAGCAGCTTTCAGGGGGCTGGTGGCACTGAAGCTTTCTTT.

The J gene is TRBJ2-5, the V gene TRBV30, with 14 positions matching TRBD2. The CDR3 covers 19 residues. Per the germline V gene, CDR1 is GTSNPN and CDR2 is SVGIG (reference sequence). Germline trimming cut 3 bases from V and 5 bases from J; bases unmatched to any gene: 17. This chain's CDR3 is CAWRSPRLAGGPVEETQYF. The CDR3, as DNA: TGTGCCTGGAGATCCCCACGACTAGCGGGAGGGCCGGTAGAGGAGACCCAGTACTTC.

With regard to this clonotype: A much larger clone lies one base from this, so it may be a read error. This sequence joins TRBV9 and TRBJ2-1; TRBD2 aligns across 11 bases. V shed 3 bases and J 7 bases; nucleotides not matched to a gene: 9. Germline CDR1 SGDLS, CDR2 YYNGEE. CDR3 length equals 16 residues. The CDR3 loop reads CASSACSGGAGNEQFF. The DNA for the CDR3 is TGTGCCAGCAGCGCCTGTAGCGGGGGGGCCGGTAATGAGCAGTTCTTC.

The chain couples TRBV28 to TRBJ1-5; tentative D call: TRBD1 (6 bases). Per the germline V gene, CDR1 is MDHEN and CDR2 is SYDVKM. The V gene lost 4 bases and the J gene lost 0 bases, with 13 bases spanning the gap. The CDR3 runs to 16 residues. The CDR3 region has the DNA TGTGCCAGCAGTTCACATCAGGGGAGTAGCAATCAGCCCCAGCATTTT. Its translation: CASSSHQGSSNQPQHF. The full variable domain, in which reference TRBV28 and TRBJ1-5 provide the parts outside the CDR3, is DVKVTQSSRYLVKRTGEKVFLECVQDMDHENMFWYRQDPGLGLRLIYFSYDVKMKEKGDIPEGYSVSREKKERFSLILESASTNQTSMYLCASSSHQGSSNQPQHFGDGTRLSIL.

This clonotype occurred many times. The CDR3: CASRQASGGYTF. As DNA, the CDR3 is TGTGCCAGCCGGCAGGCCTCGGGAGGCTACACCTTC. The chain combines TRBV3-1 with TRBJ1-2; no definite D call. The CDR3 has 12 residues. Looked up from germline, CDR1 is LGHDT and CDR2 is YNNKEL (reference sequence). With 8 bases removed from V and 8 bases from J, the gap between germline ends came to 15 bases.